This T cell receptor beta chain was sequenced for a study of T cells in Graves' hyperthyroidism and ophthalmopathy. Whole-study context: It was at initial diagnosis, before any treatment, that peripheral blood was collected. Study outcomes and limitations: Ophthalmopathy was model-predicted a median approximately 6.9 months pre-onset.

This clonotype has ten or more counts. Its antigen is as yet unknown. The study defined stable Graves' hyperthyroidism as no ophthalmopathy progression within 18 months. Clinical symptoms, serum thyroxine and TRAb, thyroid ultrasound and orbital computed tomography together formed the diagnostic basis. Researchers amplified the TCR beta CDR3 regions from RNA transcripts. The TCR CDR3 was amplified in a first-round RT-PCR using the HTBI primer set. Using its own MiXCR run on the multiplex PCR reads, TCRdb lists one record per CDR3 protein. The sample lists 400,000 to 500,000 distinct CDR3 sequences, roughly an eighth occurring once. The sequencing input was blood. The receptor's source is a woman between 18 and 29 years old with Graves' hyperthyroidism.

The CDR3, as DNA: TGTGCCAGCAGTTTACCTTCCGGAGCAGGGGGGCCGATCTCTCTCTCCTACAATGAGCAGTTCTTC. Translated, it gives CASSLPSGAGGPISLSYNEQFF. The chain is built from TRBV12-3 or TRBV12-4 and TRBJ2-1, with a weak D call TRBD1 (7 bases). This CDR3 is built from 22 residues. Trimming took off 2 bases at V and 0 bases at J, with 29 bases between the two ends.